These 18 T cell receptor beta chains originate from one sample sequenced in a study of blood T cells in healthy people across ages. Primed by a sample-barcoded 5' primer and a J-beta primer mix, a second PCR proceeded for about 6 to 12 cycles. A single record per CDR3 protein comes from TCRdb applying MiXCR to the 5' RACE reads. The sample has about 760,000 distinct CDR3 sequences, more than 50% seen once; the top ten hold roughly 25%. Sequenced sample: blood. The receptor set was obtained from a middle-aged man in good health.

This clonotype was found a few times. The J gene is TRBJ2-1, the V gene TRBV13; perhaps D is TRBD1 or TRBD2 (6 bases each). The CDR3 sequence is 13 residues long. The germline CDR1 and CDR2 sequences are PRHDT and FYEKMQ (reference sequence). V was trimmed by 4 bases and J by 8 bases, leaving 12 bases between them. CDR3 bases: TGTGCCAGCAGCTCCCTAGGGGGGCATGAGCAGTTCTTC. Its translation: CASSSLGGHEQFF. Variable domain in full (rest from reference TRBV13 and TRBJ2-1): AAGVIQSPRHLIKEKRETATLKCYPIPRHDTVYWYQQGPGQDPQFLISFYEKMQSDKGSIPDRFSAQQFSDYHSELNMSSLELGDSALYFCASSSLGGHEQFFGPGTRLTVL.

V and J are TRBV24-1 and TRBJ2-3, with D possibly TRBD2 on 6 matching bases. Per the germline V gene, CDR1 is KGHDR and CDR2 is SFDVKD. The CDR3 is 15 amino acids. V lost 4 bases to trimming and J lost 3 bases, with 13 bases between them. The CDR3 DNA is TGTGCCACCAGTGAGTTAGCGGCTCTAACAGATACGCAGTATTTT. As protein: CATSELAALTDTQYF.

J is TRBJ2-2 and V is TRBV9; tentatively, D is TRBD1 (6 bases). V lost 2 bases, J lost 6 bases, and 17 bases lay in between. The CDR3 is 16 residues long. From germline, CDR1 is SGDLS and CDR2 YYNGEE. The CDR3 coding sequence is TGTGCCAGCAGCGTGGTTACAGGGTGGCCACCCGGGGAGCTGTTTTTT. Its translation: CASSVVTGWPPGELFF.

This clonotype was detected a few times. For the CDR3, the DNA is TGTGCCAGCAGCTTAGATGATGAGACCCAGTACTTC. Residues: CASSLDDETQYF. This chain joins TRBV11-2 and TRBJ2-4; no clear D gene. TRBJ2-5 explains the end of the DNA better; the J call may be wrong. Germline CDR1 and CDR2: SGHAT and FQNNGV. This CDR3 has 12 amino acids.

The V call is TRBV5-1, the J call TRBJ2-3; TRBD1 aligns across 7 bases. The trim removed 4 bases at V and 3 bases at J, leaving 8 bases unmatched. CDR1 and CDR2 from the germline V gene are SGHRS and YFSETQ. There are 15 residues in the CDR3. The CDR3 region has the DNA TGCGCCAGCAGCCAGGACAGGATTTTTACAGATACGCAGTATTTT. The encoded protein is CASSQDRIFTDTQYF.

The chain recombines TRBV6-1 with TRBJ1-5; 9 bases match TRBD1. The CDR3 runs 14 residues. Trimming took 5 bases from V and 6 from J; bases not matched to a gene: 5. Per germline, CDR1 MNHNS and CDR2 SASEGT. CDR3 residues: CASSRTGDRQPQHF. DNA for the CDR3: TGTGCCAGCAGTAGGACAGGGGACCGTCAGCCCCAGCATTTT.

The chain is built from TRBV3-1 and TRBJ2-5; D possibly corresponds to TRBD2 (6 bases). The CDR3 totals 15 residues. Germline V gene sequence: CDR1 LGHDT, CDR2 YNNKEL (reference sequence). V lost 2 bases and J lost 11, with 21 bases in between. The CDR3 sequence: CASSQRLATYNEQYF. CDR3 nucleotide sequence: TGTGCCAGCAGCCAACGCCTAGCGACTTACAATGAGCAGTACTTC.

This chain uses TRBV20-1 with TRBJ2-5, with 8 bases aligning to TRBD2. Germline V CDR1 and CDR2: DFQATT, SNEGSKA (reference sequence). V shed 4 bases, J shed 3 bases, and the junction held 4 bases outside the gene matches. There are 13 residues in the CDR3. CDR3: CSAIAGGEETQYF. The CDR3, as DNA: TGCAGTGCTATCGCCGGGGGGGAAGAGACCCAGTACTTC.

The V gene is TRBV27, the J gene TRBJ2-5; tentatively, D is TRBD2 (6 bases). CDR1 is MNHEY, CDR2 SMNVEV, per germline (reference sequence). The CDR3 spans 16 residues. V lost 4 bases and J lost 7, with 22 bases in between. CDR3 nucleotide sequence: TGTGCCAGCAGTTCTCCTTCGCGGGGAATTGGTGGGACCCAGTACTTC. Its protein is CASSSPSRGIGGTQYF.

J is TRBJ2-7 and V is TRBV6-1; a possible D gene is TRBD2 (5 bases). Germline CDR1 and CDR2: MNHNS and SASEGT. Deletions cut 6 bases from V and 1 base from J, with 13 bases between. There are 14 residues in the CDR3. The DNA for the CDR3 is TGTGCCAGCAGAACTAGTTTCGCTTCCTACGAGCAGTACTTC. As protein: CASRTSFASYEQYF.

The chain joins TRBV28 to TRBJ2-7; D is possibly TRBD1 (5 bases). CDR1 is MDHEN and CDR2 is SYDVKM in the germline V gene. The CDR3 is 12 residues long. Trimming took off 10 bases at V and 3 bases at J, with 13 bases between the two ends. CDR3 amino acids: CATLGQGYEQYF. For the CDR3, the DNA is TGTGCCACCTTAGGACAAGGCTACGAGCAGTACTTC.

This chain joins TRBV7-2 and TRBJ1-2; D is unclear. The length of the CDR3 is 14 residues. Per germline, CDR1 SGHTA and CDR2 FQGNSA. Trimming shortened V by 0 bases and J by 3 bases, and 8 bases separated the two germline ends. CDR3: CASSLAPEYYGYTF. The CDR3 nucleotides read TGTGCCAGCAGCTTAGCCCCAGAATACTATGGCTACACCTTC.

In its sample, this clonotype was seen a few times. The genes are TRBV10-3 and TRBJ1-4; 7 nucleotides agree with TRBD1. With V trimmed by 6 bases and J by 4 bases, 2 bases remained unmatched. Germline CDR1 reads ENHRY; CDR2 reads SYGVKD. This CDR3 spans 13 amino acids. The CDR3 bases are TGTGCCATCAGAGACAGGGATAATGAAAAACTGTTTTTT. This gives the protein CAIRDRDNEKLFF.

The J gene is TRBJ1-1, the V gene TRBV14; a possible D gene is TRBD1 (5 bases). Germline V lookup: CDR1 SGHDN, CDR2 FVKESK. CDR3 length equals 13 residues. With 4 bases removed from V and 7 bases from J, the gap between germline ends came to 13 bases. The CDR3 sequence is CASSPIDRNEAFF. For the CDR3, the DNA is TGTGCCAGCAGCCCCATCGACAGAAATGAAGCTTTCTTT.

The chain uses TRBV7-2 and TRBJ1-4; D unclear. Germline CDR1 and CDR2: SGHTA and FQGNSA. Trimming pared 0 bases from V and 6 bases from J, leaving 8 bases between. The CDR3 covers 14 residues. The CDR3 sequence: CASSLAGRDEKLFF. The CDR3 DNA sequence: TGTGCCAGCAGCTTAGCGGGCCGGGATGAAAAACTGTTTTTT.

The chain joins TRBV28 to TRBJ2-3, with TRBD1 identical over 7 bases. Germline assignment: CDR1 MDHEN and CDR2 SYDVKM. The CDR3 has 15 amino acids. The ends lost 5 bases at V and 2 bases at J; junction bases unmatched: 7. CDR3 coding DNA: TGTGCCAGCAGTGAACCGGGACAGAACACAGATACGCAGTATTTT. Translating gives CASSEPGQNTDTQYF.

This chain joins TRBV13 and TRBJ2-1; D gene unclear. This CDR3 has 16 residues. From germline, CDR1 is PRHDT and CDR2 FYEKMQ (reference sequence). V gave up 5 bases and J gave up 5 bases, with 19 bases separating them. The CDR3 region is CASSPRWVEFHNEQFF. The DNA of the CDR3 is TGTGCCAGCAGCCCACGCTGGGTAGAATTCCACAATGAGCAGTTCTTC.

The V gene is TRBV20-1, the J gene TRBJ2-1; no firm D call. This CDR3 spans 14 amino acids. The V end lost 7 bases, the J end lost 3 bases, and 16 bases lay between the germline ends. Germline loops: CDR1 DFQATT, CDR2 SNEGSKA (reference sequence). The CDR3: CSVFQAPNYNEQFF. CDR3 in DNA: TGCAGTGTATTTCAAGCCCCCAACTACAATGAGCAGTTCTTC.